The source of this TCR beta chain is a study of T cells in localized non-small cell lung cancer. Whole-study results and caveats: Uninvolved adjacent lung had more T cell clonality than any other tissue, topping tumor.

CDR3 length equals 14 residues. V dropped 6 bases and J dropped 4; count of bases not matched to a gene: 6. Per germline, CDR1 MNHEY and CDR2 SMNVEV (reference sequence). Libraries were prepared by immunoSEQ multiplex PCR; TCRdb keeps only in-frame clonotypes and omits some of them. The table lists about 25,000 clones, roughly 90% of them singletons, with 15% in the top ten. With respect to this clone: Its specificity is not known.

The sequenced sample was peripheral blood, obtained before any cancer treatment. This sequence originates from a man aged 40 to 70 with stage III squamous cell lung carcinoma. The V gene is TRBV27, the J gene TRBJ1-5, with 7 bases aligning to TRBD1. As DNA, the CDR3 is TGTGCCAGCAGGGGGGACAGCTTGAATCAGCCCCAGCATTTT. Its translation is CASRGDSLNQPQHF.